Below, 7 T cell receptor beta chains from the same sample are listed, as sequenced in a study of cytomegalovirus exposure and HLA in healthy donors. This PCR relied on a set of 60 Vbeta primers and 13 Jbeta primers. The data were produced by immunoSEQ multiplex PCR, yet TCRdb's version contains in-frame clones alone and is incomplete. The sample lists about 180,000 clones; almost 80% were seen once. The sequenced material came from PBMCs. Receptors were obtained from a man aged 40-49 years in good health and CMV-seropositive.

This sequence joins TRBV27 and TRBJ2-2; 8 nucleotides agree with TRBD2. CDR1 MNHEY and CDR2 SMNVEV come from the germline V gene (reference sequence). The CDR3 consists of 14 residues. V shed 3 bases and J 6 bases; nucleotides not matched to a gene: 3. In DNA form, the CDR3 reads TGTGCCAGCAGTTTGACAGCGGGGGCCGGGGAGCTGTTTTTT. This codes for CASSLTAGAGELFF.

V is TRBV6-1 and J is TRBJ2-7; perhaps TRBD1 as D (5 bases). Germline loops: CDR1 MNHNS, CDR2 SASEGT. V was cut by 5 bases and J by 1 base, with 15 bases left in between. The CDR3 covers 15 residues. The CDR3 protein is CASSPSRAESYEQYF. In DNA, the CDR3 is TGTGCCAGCAGTCCCTCCAGGGCCGAGTCCTACGAGCAGTACTTC.

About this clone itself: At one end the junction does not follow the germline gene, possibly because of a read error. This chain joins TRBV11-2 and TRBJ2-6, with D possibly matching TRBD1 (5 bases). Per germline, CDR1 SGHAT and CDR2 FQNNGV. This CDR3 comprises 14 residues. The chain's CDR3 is CASSLGPGANGLTF. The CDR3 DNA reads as TGTGCCAGCAGCTTAGGGCCTGGGGCCAACGGCCTGACTTTC.

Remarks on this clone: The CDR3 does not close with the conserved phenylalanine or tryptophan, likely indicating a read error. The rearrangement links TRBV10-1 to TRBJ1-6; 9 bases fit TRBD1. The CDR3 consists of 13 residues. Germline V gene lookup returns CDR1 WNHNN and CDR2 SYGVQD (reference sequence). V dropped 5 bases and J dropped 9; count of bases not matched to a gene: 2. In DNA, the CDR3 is TGCGCCAGCAGTCCGGACAGGGGTTCACCCCTCCACCTT. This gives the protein CASSPDRGSPLHL.

In nucleotides, the CDR3 is TGTGCCAGCAGAGCAGGGGGGACTAGCGGGTTGGGTGAGCAGTTCTTC. It is translated as CASRAGGTSGLGEQFF. The V gene is TRBV7-2, the J gene TRBJ2-1; TRBD2 agrees at 12 bases. Germline V gene sequence: CDR1 SGHTA, CDR2 FQGNSA. V lost 6 bases, J lost 9 bases, and 12 bases stayed unmatched. The CDR3 consists of 16 residues. Together with reference TRBV7-2 and TRBJ2-1, the CDR3 gives the full variable domain: GAGVSQSPSNKVTEKGKDVELRCDPISGHTALYWYRQSLGQGLEFLIYFQGNSAPDKSGLPSDRFSAERTGGSVSTLTIQRTQQEDSAVYLCASRAGGTSGLGEQFFGPGTRLTVL.

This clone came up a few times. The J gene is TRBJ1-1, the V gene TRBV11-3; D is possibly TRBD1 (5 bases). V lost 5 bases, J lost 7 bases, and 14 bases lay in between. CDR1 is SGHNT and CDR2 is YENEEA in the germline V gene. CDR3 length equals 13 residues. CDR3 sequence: CASSPFDSFEAFF. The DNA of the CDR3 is TGTGCCAGCAGCCCGTTTGACAGTTTTGAAGCTTTCTTT.

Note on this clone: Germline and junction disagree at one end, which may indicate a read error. The CDR3, as DNA: TGTGCTAGCAGCAGCCGGGACTCACCGTGGAATGAGCAGTTCTTC. Amino acids: CASSSRDSPWNEQFF. The V and J genes are TRBV7-7 and TRBJ2-1; maybe TRBD2 (6 bases). This CDR3 comprises 15 residues. CDR1 is SSHAT and CDR2 is FNYEAQ in the germline V gene (reference sequence).